This T cell receptor beta chain was identified in a study of response to subunit inactivated influenza vaccine. Trimming removed 4 bases from V and 4 bases from J; junction bases left unmatched: 5. The CDR3 is made up of 15 amino acids. Germline-derived CDR1 and CDR2 are SGHTA and FQGNSA. Using its own MiXCR run on the RT-PCR reads, TCRdb lists one record per CDR3 protein. The sample holds some 540,000 distinct CDR3 sequences, roughly a quarter seen once. Separately, the same data were catalogued under a study of T cells expressing NK-cell markers. That work adds: The TCR beta cDNA came from 5'RACE template switching with UMIs. In several experiments, sorting was confined to alpha-beta TCR T cells through use of an anti-gamma-delta TCR antibody. There were several donors in whom these clonotypes also led the CD3+CD56-NKG2C+ fraction.

Sample: CD4+ T cells sorted from PBMCs, taken less than 13 days after vaccination. The TCR was taken from a man in his fifties who received an inactivated influenza vaccine. This chain joins TRBV7-2 and TRBJ2-1, with 9 bases that match TRBD2. The CDR3 reads CASSSASGVYNEQFF. The CDR3 nucleotides read TGTGCCAGCAGCTCGGCTAGCGGGGTATACAATGAGCAGTTCTTC.